Listed here are 9 T cell receptor beta chains from one sample, sequenced in a study of blood T cell repertoires in COVID-19. Generated by immunoSEQ multiplex PCR, the TCRdb table keeps only in-frame clones and is missing some. The data show roughly 270,000 clones, around 85% seen once. Specimen: PBMCs or T cells enriched from blood (not recorded which). Receptors originate from a woman between 50 and 59 years old who had recovered from COVID-19.

The chain has TRBV6-2 or TRBV6-3 and TRBJ2-1; D might be TRBD2 (6 bases). Germline values: CDR1 MNHEY, CDR2 SVGEGT. CDR3 length equals 11 residues. V dropped 5 bases and J dropped 8 bases, with 7 bases sitting between them. This CDR3 is CASSTGDEQFF. In nucleotides, the CDR3 is TGTGCCAGCAGTACGGGGGATGAGCAGTTCTTC.

This clone was seen once. The chain employs TRBV7-6 and TRBJ1-1; 9 bases fit TRBD1. Trimming removed 2 bases from V and 7 bases from J; junction bases left unmatched: 8. The CDR3 length is 15 residues. CDR1 and CDR2 from the germline V gene are SGHVS and FNYEAQ. CDR3 DNA sequence: TGTGCCAGCAGCTTATGGGGACAGGGACCCTATGAAGCTTTCTTT. Encoded protein: CASSLWGQGPYEAFF. Variable domain in full (rest from reference TRBV7-6 and TRBJ1-1): GAGVSQSPRYKVTKRGQDVALRCDPISGHVSLYWYRQALGQGPEFLTYFNYEAQQDKSGLPNDRFSAERPEGSISTLTIQRTEQRDSAMYRCASSLWGQGPYEAFFGQGTRLTVV.

The gene calls are TRBV6-2 or TRBV6-3 and TRBJ1-5, with D perhaps matching TRBD1 (5 bases). Germline loops: CDR1 MNHEY, CDR2 SVGEGT. Trimming took off 3 bases at V and 5 bases at J, with 14 bases between the two ends. There are 15 residues in the CDR3. The CDR3 loop reads CASSYEAGGDQPQHF. CDR3 sequence (DNA): TGTGCCAGCAGTTATGAAGCCGGGGGAGATCAGCCCCAGCATTTT.

The chain uses TRBV5-1 and TRBJ1-1; 8 positions agree with TRBD1. The J segment lost 4 bases and the V segment lost 2 bases, leaving 10 bases of the junction unmatched. This CDR3 region has 16 residues. The germline CDR1 and CDR2 sequences are SGHRS and YFSETQ. The CDR3 here is CASSFGAGGGGTEAFF. As DNA, the CDR3 is TGCGCCAGCAGCTTCGGGGCAGGGGGCGGGGGCACTGAAGCTTTCTTT.

CDR3 region: CASRGGGTYNEQFF. The CDR3 nucleotides are TGCGCCAGCAGGGGCGGGGGAACCTACAATGAGCAGTTCTTC. This chain connects TRBV4-1 to TRBJ2-1, with 7 bases identical to TRBD2. CDR3 length equals 14 residues. With V trimmed by 6 bases and J by 2 bases, 4 bases remained unmatched. The germline CDR1 and CDR2 sequences are MGHRA and YSYEKL.

This sequence joins TRBV10-3 and TRBJ1-2; 12 nucleotides agree with TRBD1. Germline-derived CDR1 and CDR2 are ENHRY and SYGVKD. This CDR3 is built from 14 residues. V dropped 6 bases and J dropped 7; count of bases not matched to a gene: 6. The CDR3 region has the DNA TGTGCCATCAGGGGGGACAGGGGGCGCGGTGGCTACACCTTC. It encodes CAIRGDRGRGGYTF.

V is TRBV4-2 and J is TRBJ1-1; D is ambiguous. Per germline, CDR1 LGHNA and CDR2 YNFKEQ. V was trimmed by 0 bases and J by 3 bases, leaving 11 bases between them. The CDR3 runs 15 residues. CDR3 sequence reads: CASSQEPNLHTEAFF. The CDR3 DNA reads as TGTGCCAGCAGCCAAGAGCCAAACTTACACACTGAAGCTTTCTTT.

The chain is built from TRBV5-8 and TRBJ2-7; possible D gene TRBD1, 6 bases. Per germline, CDR1 SGHTS and CDR2 YDEGEE. The CDR3 is 15 residues long. V lost 5 bases, J lost 5 bases, and 20 bases lay in between. The CDR3 DNA reads TGTGCCAGCAGTTCTGAGTTGGGGGCGCGGGACGAGCAGTACTTC. Amino acid sequence: CASSSELGARDEQYF.

J is TRBJ1-4 and V is TRBV18; no definite D call. Germline CDR1 KGHSH, CDR2 LQKENI. CDR3 length: 15 residues. V dropped 5 bases and J dropped 6 bases, with 16 bases sitting between them. This CDR3 is CASSIDSFGDEKLFF. DNA for the CDR3: TGTGCCAGCTCAATTGACTCATTCGGGGATGAAAAACTGTTTTTT.